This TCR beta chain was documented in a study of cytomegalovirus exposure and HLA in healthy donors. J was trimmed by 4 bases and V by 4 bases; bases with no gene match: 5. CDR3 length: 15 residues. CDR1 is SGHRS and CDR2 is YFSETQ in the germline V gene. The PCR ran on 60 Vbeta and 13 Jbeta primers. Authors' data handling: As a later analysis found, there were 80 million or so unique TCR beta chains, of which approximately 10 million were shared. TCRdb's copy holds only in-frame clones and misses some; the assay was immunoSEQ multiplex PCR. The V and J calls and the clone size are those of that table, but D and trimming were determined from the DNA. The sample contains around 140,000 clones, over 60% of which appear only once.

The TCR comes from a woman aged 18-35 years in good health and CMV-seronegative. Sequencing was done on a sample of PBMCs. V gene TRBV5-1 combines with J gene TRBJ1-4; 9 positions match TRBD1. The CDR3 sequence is CASSPQGAGNEKLFF. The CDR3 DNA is TGCGCCAGCAGCCCACAGGGGGCCGGTAATGAAAAACTGTTTTTT.